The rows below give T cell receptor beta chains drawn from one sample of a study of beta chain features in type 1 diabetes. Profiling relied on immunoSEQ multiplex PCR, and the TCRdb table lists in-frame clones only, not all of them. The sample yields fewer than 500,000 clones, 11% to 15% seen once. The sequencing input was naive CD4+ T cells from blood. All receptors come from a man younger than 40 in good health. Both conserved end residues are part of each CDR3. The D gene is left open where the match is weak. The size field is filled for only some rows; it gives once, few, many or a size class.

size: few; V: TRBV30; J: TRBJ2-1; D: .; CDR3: CAWGYSYNEQFF; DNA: TGTGCCTGGGGTTATTCCTACAATGAGCAGTTCTTC
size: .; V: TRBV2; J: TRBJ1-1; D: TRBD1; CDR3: CASIGTGNTEAFF; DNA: TGTGCCAGCATTGGGACAGGGAACACTGAAGCTTTCTTT
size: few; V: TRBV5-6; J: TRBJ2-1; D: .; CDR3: CASSSSFNEQFF; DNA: TGTGCCAGCAGCTCCAGTTTCAATGAGCAGTTCTTC
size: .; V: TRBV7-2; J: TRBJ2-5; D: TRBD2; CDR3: CASSPLAGELETQYF; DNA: TGTGCCAGCAGCCCTCTAGCGGGGGAGCTAGAGACCCAGTACTTC
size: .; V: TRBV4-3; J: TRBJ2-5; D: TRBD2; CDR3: CASSRLAGAGETQYF; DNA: TGCGCCAGCAGCCGATTAGCGGGGGCGGGGGAGACCCAGTACTTC
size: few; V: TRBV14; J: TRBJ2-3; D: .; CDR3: CASSQQGGTDTQYF; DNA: TGTGCCAGCAGCCAACAGGGTGGCACAGATACGCAGTATTTT
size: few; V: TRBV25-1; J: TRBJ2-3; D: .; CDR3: CASSGAEMATFHTQYF; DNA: TGTGCCAGCAGTGGGGCGGAGATGGCGACGTTCCATACGCAGTATTTT
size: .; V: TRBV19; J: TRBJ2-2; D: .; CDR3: CASSIVAWAGELFF; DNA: TGTGCCAGTAGTATAGTGGCCTGGGCCGGGGAGCTGTTTTTT
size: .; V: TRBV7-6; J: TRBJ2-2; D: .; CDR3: CASSLVGAGELFF; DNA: TGTGCCAGCAGCTTAGTAGGAGCCGGGGAGCTGTTTTTT
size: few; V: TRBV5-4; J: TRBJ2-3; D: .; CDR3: CASSPIQGTDTQYF; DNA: TGTGCCAGCAGCCCGATACAGGGTACAGATACGCAGTATTTT
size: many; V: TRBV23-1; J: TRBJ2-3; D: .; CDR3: CASSRGPSQYF; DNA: TGCGCCAGCAGTCGAGGGCCCTCGCAGTATTTT
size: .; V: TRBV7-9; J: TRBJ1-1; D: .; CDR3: CAGQAQGNTEAFF; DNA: TGTGCCGGGCAGGCCCAGGGTAACACTGAAGCTTTCTTT
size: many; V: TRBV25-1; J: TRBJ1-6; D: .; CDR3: CASSTRQLPFSPLHF; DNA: TGTGCCAGCAGCACAAGACAACTCCCATTCTCACCCCTCCACTTT
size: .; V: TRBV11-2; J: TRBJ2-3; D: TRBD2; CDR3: CASSLAGGRIDTQYF; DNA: TGTGCCAGCAGCCTAGCGGGAGGGAGGATAGATACGCAGTATTTT
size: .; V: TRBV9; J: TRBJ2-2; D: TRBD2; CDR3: CASSVGSGRATGELFF; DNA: TGTGCCAGCAGCGTAGGAAGCGGGAGGGCCACCGGGGAGCTGTTTTTT
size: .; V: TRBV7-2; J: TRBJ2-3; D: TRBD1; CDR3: CASSYRGADTQYF; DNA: TGTGCCAGCAGCTACAGGGGTGCAGATACGCAGTATTTT
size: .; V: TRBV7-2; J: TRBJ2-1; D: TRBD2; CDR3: CASSLQLAGGGEQFF; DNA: TGTGCCAGCAGCCTCCAACTAGCGGGGGGAGGTGAGCAGTTCTTC
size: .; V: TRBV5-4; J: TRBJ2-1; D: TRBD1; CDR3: CASSGQGAMNEQFF; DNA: TGTGCCAGCAGTGGACAGGGGGCGATGAATGAGCAGTTCTTC
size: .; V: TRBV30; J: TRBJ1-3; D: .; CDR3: CAGGRDGNTIYF; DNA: TGTGCCGGGGGTAGGGACGGAAACACCATATATTTT
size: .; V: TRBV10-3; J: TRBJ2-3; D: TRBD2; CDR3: CAISVPGLAFHTQYF; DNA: TGTGCCATCAGCGTCCCGGGACTAGCCTTTCATACGCAGTATTTT
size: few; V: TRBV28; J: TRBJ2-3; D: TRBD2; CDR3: CASSSPSGGTDTQYF; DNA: TGTGCCAGCAGTTCTCCTAGCGGGGGGACAGATACGCAGTATTTT
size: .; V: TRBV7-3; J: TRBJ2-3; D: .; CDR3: CASSLRVNRGTDTQYF; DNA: TGTGCCAGCAGCTTACGAGTCAACAGGGGCACAGATACGCAGTATTTT
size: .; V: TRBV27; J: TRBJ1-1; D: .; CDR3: CASSLQSDTEAFF; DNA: TGTGCCAGCAGTTTACAGTCGGACACTGAAGCTTTCTTT
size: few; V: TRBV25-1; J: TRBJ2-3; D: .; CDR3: CASRDLLTDTQYF; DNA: TGTGCCAGCCGGGACCTCCTCACAGATACGCAGTATTTT
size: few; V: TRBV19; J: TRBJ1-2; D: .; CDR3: CASSMGLSYGYTF; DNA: TGTGCCAGTAGTATGGGGCTGAGCTATGGCTACACCTTC
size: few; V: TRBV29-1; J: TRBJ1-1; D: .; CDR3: CSVERRQKNTEAFF; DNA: TGCAGCGTTGAACGTCGACAGAAGAACACTGAAGCTTTCTTT
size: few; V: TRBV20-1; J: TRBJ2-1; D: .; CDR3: CSAGDREQFF; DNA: TGCAGTGCCGGGGATAGAGAGCAGTTCTTC
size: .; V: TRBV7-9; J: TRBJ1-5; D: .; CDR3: CASSLAHVQPQHF; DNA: TGTGCCAGCAGCTTAGCGCACGTACAGCCCCAGCATTTT
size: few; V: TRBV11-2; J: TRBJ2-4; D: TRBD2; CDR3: CASSPQASGHNIQYF; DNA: TGTGCCAGCAGCCCCCAAGCTAGCGGGCATAACATTCAGTACTTC
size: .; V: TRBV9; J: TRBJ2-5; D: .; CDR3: CASSALGGPTFKGTQYF; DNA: TGTGCCAGCAGTGCACTCGGGGGACCCACCTTCAAAGGGACCCAGTACTTC
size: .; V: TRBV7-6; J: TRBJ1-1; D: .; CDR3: CASSVMVNTEAFF; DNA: TGTGCCAGCAGCGTGATGGTGAACACTGAAGCTTTCTTT
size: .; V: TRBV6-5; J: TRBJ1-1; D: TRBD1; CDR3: CASSLRGRKTEAFF; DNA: TGTGCCAGCAGCCTCAGGGGGCGTAAGACTGAAGCTTTCTTT
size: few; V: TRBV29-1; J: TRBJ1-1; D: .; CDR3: CSAWGSDTEAFF; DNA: TGCAGCGCGTGGGGGTCTGACACTGAAGCTTTCTTT
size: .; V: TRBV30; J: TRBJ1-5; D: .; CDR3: CAWSSTLGSQPQHF; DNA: TGTGCCTGGAGTTCAACTCTGGGGTCTCAGCCCCAGCATTTT
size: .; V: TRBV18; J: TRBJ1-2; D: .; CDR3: CASSPGSAPNYGYTF; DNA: TGTGCCAGCTCACCAGGGTCGGCCCCGAACTATGGCTACACCTTC
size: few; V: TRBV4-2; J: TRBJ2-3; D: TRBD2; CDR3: CASSQVIRSGRAGTDTQYF; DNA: TGTGCCAGCAGCCAAGTAATTCGGAGCGGGAGGGCCGGCACAGATACGCAGTATTTT
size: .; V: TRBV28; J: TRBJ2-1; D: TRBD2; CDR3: CASTSGMYNEQFF; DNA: TGTGCCAGCACTAGCGGAATGTACAATGAGCAGTTCTTC
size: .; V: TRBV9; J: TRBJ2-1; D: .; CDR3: CASSATWNEQFF; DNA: TGTGCCAGCAGCGCCACTTGGAATGAGCAGTTCTTC
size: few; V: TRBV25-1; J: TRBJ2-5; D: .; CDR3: CASSSSSTNRETQYF; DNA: TGTGCCAGCAGTTCGTCCTCTACCAACCGAGAGACCCAGTACTTC